The T cell receptor (beta chain) described here comes from a study of cytomegalovirus exposure and HLA in healthy donors. The CDR3 contains 16 residues. V lost 3 bases and J lost 4, with 15 bases in between. CDR1 LGHNA and CDR2 YNFKEQ come from the germline V gene. Notes on this clone: The antigen is undetermined.

Study outcomes and limitations: Some public TCRs appeared in many individuals, while most sequences were rare. Segments of the TCR beta V type were, in most cases, productive about 90% or about 30% of the time in an earlier analysis. According to the study, 150 to 200 TCR beta chains were cytomegalovirus-associated.

PCR used 60 Vbeta primers and 13 Jbeta primers. Profiled with immunoSEQ multiplex PCR; TCRdb holds only in-frame clones, not every one. In total, the table holds around 70,000 clones. V usage is TRBV4-2 and J usage is TRBJ2-2, with D possibly matching TRBD2 (5 bases). Source material: PBMCs. This TCR came from a female donor in good health and CMV-seropositive. The CDR3 loop reads CASSQDSWRFTGELFF. CDR3 nucleotide sequence: TGTGCCAGCAGCCAGGACTCGTGGAGGTTCACCGGGGAGCTGTTTTTT.